This T cell receptor (beta chain) was profiled in a study of blood T cell repertoires in COVID-19. Across the whole study: T cells, B-cell-depleted T cells, or PBMCs supplied cDNA or gDNA.

Using immunoSEQ multiplex PCR, the repertoire was profiled, and TCRdb retains in-frame clones only, with some absent. This sample has about 250,000 clones; roughly nine tenths occur once, and the top ten carry 3%. V was pared by 6 bases and J by 6 bases, with 15 bases between. Germline loops: CDR1 MNHEY, CDR2 SMNVEV (reference sequence). The CDR3 is made up of 14 amino acids. Sequencing used peripheral blood. This clonotype originated in a man aged 18-30 years with active or convalescent COVID-19. V and J are TRBV27 and TRBJ1-5, with TRBD1 as a possible D gene (6 bases). CDR3 in DNA: TGTGCCAGCAGGGCGACAGGTGGGTCTCAGCCCCAGCATTTT. It yields the protein CASRATGGSQPQHF.